This T cell receptor (beta chain) stems from a study of blood T cell repertoires in COVID-19 (dated by TCRdb to 2018 to 2021). A note on the overall study: The collaborator samples originated in the United States, Italy and Spain and spanned the acute and convalescent phases of COVID-19. The prospective study material was composed of cDNA or gDNA derived from T cells, B-cell-depleted T cells, or PBMCs. The dataset comprised deeply sampled blood TCRbeta repertoires from subjects exposed to, actively infected with, or recovered from COVID-19. The repertoires were released in a freely available public database intended as a resource for research on the immune response to SARS-CoV-2. The samples were drawn from the first 160 participants of the ongoing ImmuneRACE study and from under 1,500 subjects provided by 6 global collaborators. A de-identified subject ID, COVID-19 status, age in years and sex were almost always included in the sample metadata. Where HLA class I and class II types were available, the types were taken from metadata supplied by the sample provider, not from assay-based typing.

In the case of this clone: No antigen is known for it. Per-base quality was not reported, and no clone a single base away is much larger than it.

Collaborating institutions collected whole blood in K2EDTA tubes following their own protocols. For TCRbeta analysis, collaborators shipped samples in one of three forms: frozen whole blood, isolated PBMCs, or DNA extracted from either of those sample types. TCRbeta CDR3 regions were amplified from genomic DNA by means of the immunoSEQ Assay, a bias-controlled multiplex PCR. As for the authors' bioinformatics: The number of nucleated cells in each sample was estimated from the amplification of reference gene primers within the assay. Sequence reads were collapsed and filtered to measure the absolute abundance of every unique TCRbeta CDR3 rearrangement. For each sample, productive Simpson clonality was calculated as the square root of Simpson's diversity index across productive rearrangements. The table comes from immuneACCESS by way of TCRdb, which keeps in-frame sequences with V and J called. Part of the clones is missing from these tables; in studies checked, under half for an unresolved V gene and the rest for unknown reasons. Clone size and V and J calls were adopted from that table, with D and trimming inferred from the DNA. The sample table records under 250,000 clones; around 89% of these occur just once. About 4.8% of the sample is taken by the ten largest.

The study at large found these results: How much clinical and demographic metadata was included differed by source and by participant, and the metadata was provided uncurated.

Sequenced input: peripheral blood. The sequence was collected from a woman aged 40 to 49 with acute or convalescent COVID-19.

The sequenced DNA: TGCGCCAGCAGCTTGGCACAGGGGGCATTTGAAGGCTACACCTTC. This sequence encodes CASSLAQGAFEGYTF. The chain employs TRBV5-1 and TRBJ1-2, with 9 bases matching TRBD1. Trimming leaves V shorter by 0 bases and J shorter by 8 bases, with the junction holding 8 bases beyond the gene matches. From the cysteine up to the phenylalanine, the CDR3 has a length of 15 residues. Of all the DNA, just the CDR3 is kept, 45 bases in frame from base 1. The germline V gene provides CDR1 SGHRS and CDR2 YFSETQ.